The present T cell receptor (beta chain) was sequenced within a study of T cells expressing NK-cell markers (dated by TCRdb to about 2020). For the wider study: Three sorted T-cell subsets (CD3+CD56+NKG2C+, CD3+CD56+NKG2C- and CD3+CD56-NKG2C+) from eight donors had their TCR beta-chain repertoires profiled. Of the eight sequenced donors, seven were found to be HCMV-seropositive and one was found to be HCMV-seronegative. Illumina HiSeq 2000/2500, MiSeq or NextSeq was used to sequence libraries as 2 x 150 bp reads. The study sequenced eight donors, all healthy volunteers chosen at random: three men and five women.

Broad study findings and their caveats: Those dominant clonotypes were again the most abundant among CD3+CD56-NKG2C+ cells in a handful of donors, at roughly 25-60.1%. It remained unclear whether the expanded NKG2C-expressing T cell clones were specific for HCMV antigens. In roughly 6 donors, the dominant CD3+CD56+NKG2C+ clonotypes ranked among the top 10 CD8+ clonotypes, making up 1.0-7.0% of CD8+ T cells.

The data were produced on an Illumina HiSeq 2000. The TCR beta cDNA libraries were made using 5'RACE template switching, a step that added both a universal primer site and unique molecular identifiers. cDNA synthesis was primed from the TCR beta constant segment, followed by two successive PCR amplification steps. The study's own analysis went as follows. Reads were demultiplexed and grouped by UMI with MIGEC, and clonotypes were assembled and quantified with MiTCR. To exclude erroneous sequences, any TCR cDNA sequence not supported by at least two reads was discarded. The tcR package was used for downstream repertoire analysis, and clonotypes were matched across fractions by CDR3 nucleotide sequence plus V segment. VDJmatch was used to annotate antigen specificity against VDJdb, with one amino acid substitution in CDR3 permitted. TCRdb reprocessed the reads into one record per CDR3 protein sequence, lacking DNA. These V and J calls derive from TCRdb rather than the authors' analysis. This sample's clone table shows roughly 380,000 distinct CDR3 sequences. Jointly, the top ten make up around 5.3% of the sample.

Its CDR3 holds 15 amino acids, cysteine through phenylalanine. A DNA sequence was not provided. Sequences DFQATT (CDR1) and SNEGSKA (CDR2) are obtained from the germline V gene (reference sequence). To determine HCMV serostatus, a commercial ELISA kit was used to detect HCMV-specific IgG in serum. Ficoll density gradient centrifugation was used to isolate peripheral blood mononuclear cells from blood. Of note for this clonotype: Which antigen it targets is not known.

The chain joins TRBV20-1 to TRBJ2-6; TCRdb returns TRBD2, unconfirmable since there is no DNA. The specimen was blood T cells: a sorted CD56 or NKG2C T cell subset, CD4+ or CD8+ T cells, or bulk PBMC T cells (not recorded which). The sequence was collected from a man aged 18 to 69 in good health. The CDR3 region reads CSARVGRAGANVLTF.